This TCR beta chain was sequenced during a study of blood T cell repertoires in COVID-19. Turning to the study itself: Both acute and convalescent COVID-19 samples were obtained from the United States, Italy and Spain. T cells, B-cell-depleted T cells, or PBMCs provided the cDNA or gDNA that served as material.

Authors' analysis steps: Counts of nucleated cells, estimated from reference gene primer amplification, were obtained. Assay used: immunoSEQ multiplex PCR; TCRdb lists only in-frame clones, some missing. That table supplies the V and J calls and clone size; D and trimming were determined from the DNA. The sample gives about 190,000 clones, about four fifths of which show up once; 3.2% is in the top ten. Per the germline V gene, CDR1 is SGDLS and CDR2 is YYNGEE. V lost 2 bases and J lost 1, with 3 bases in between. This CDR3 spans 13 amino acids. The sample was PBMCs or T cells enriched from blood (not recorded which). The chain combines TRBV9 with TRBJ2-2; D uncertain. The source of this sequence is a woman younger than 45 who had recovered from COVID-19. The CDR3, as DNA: TGTGCCAGCAGCGTGAGGAACACCGGGGAGCTGTTTTTT. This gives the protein CASSVRNTGELFF.